The rows below give T cell receptor beta chains drawn from one sample of a study of shared clonotypes between healthy human individuals. The assay was immunoSEQ multiplex PCR, and TCRdb's table has in-frame clones only and misses some. The sample shows more than 2,000,000 clones, over 90% of them seen only once. The specimen was naive CD4+ T cells from PBMCs. All receptors come from a man between 18 and 29 years old in good health. Some clones in this sample may be carry-over from other donors' samples. Each CDR3 is given with its conserved first and last residue. D genes are given only for firm matches. Expanded clones are given a class, and other clones once, few, many or no size at all.

>TRBV7-9|17|.|TRBJ1-2|.
TGTGCCAGCACCCCGGGGGTCTCGGGGACGCTTAACTATGGCTACACCTTC
CASTPGVSGTLNYGYTF
>TRBV27|14|.|TRBJ1-3|.
TGTGCCAGCAGTTTTGGGGGCACTGGAAACACCATATATTTT
CASSFGGTGNTIYF
>TRBV19|15|.|TRBJ2-7|TRBD1
TGTGCCAGTAGTATAACGGGGACAGACTCCTACGAGCAGTACTTC
CASSITGTDSYEQYF
>TRBV5-1|17|.|TRBJ2-1|TRBD2
TGCGCCAGCAGGGAGGGACTAGCGGAAAGCTCCTACAATGAGCAGTTCTTC
CASREGLAESSYNEQFF
>TRBV18|13|.|TRBJ1-2|.
TGTGCCAGCTCATCATACAGGGAAAATGGCTACACCTTC
CASSSYRENGYTF
>TRBV5-1|14|.|TRBJ1-4|TRBD1
TGCGCCAGCAGCCTGACAGGGTCCAATGAAAAACTGTTTTTT
CASSLTGSNEKLFF
>TRBV5-1|15|.|TRBJ1-2|.
TGCGCCAGCAGCTTGGACCCCGAATACCGAGGGAGCTACACCTTC
CASSLDPEYRGSYTF
>TRBV9|15|.|TRBJ2-1|TRBD2
TGTGCCAGCACGCAGCGGGAAGGCCAAGATAATGAGCAGTTCTTC
CASTQREGQDNEQFF
>TRBV16|15|.|TRBJ1-2|.
TGTGCCAGCAGCCCACCCCGGACCCAGGAATATGGCTACACCTTC
CASSPPRTQEYGYTF
>TRBV6-6|13|once|TRBJ1-1|.
TGTGCCAGCAGTTCTCACGGCCGGGGTGAAGCTTTCTTT
CASSSHGRGEAFF
>TRBV6-1|15|.|TRBJ2-5|.
TGTGCCAGCAGTCTTACGACAGTGGGTCAAGAGACCCAGTACTTC
CASSLTTVGQETQYF
>TRBV7-3|16|.|TRBJ2-1|.
TGTGCCAGCAGCTTAACGGCGAGCGGTTTCTACAATGAGCAGTTCTTC
CASSLTASGFYNEQFF
>TRBV7-9|15|.|TRBJ1-2|.
TGTGCCAGCAGCGTCCGGGACCCACTAAGAGATGGCTACACCTTC
CASSVRDPLRDGYTF
>TRBV6-1|15|.|TRBJ2-3|.
TGTGCCAGCAGTGAAGTGGGCCGTAGCACAGATACGCAGTATTTT
CASSEVGRSTDTQYF
>TRBV28|15|.|TRBJ1-4|.
TGTGCCAGCAGGGTGCCAGGTCATTGGGGTGAAAAACTGTTTTTT
CASRVPGHWGEKLFF
>TRBV18|14|.|TRBJ2-7|TRBD2
TGTGCCAGCTCACCGAGCGGGAGGCATAACGAGCAGTACTTC
CASSPSGRHNEQYF
>TRBV7-8|16|.|TRBJ2-2|.
TGTGCCAGCAGCCCTCGGACCGGAGCGAACACCGGGGAGCTGTTTTTT
CASSPRTGANTGELFF
>TRBV7-9|13|.|TRBJ2-5|.
TGTGCCAGCAGCCCCACCTGGGGGGAGACCCAGTACTTC
CASSPTWGETQYF
>TRBV20-1|10|.|TRBJ1-2|TRBD1
TGCAGTGCTAGAGGGACAGGGGAGACCTTC
CSARGTGETF
>TRBV28|14|.|TRBJ2-7|.
TGTGCCAGCAGCGGCCCAGGGAGCTCCTACGAGCAGTACTTC
CASSGPGSSYEQYF
>TRBV19|12|.|TRBJ1-1|.
TGTGCCAGTAGTGGGCCGACGGGTGAAGCTTTCTTT
CASSGPTGEAFF
>TRBV6-1|15|.|TRBJ1-2|.
TGTGCCAGCAGACCGCCGGGACAACCAAACTATGGCTACACCTTC
CASRPPGQPNYGYTF
>TRBV14|13|.|TRBJ2-7|.
TGTGCCAGCAGCCAGCCAACGGGGCTCGAGCAGTACTTC
CASSQPTGLEQYF
>TRBV6-6|12|once|TRBJ2-5|TRBD1
TGTGCCAGCAGGGACCGGGACAGGGACAGGTACTTC
CASRDRDRDRYF
>TRBV18|14|.|TRBJ2-5|TRBD2
TGTGCCAGCTCACCGAAGGAACTAGCGGAGACCCAGTACTTC
CASSPKELAETQYF
>TRBV19|14|.|TRBJ2-7|TRBD1
TGTGCCAGTAGTATAGGACAGGGGGCCTACGAGCAGTACTTC
CASSIGQGAYEQYF
>TRBV28|14|.|TRBJ2-1|TRBD2
TGTGCCAGCAGTTTGGGAGGGGCCCGCAATGAGCAGTTCTTC
CASSLGGARNEQFF
>TRBV30|15|once|TRBJ1-2|.
TGTGCCTGGAGTTCATACCGACCGGGCGGCTATGGCTACACCTTC
CAWSSYRPGGYGYTF
>TRBV23-1|13|.|TRBJ1-1|.
TGCGCCAACCAGCTAACGGATACTACTGAAGCTTTCTTT
CANQLTDTTEAFF
>TRBV13|17|.|TRBJ2-1|TRBD2
TGTGCCAGCAGCCCCCGACTAGCGGTAAGCTCCTACAATGAGCAGTTCTTC
CASSPRLAVSSYNEQFF
>TRBV28|14|.|TRBJ1-1|.
TGTGCCAGCAACTACCGGGGGATGAACACTGAAGCTTTCTTT
CASNYRGMNTEAFF
>TRBV5-6|12|few|TRBJ1-2|TRBD1
TGTGCCAGCAGCTGGACAGGGGGCGGCTACACCTTC
CASSWTGGGYTF
>TRBV7-3|14|once|TRBJ2-3|.
TGTGCCAGCAGCGCCTCCCGGATCACAGATACGCAGTATTTT
CASSASRITDTQYF
>TRBV5-1|16|.|TRBJ2-6|TRBD1
TGCGCCAGCAGCCCGACGGGGACAGGGGGCGCTTCCGTCCTGACTTTC
CASSPTGTGGASVLTF
>TRBV18|14|.|TRBJ1-2|TRBD1
TGTGCCAGCTCACCCCGGACAGGGGGCGATGGCTACACCTTC
CASSPRTGGDGYTF
>TRBV28|13|.|TRBJ2-7|.
TGTGCCAGCAGCCCGTTTCGATCCGATGAGCAGTACTTC
CASSPFRSDEQYF
>TRBV19|13|once|TRBJ2-1|.
TGTGCCAGCCTAGGGGGCTCCTACAATGAGCAGTTCTTC
CASLGGSYNEQFF
>TRBV10-1|16|.|TRBJ2-1|.
TGCGCCAGCAGTCCCGATCCGGCCGGCCGGTACAATGAGCAGTTCTTC
CASSPDPAGRYNEQFF
>TRBV7-2|14|.|TRBJ2-7|TRBD2
TGTGCCAGCAGTTCTGTAGCGGGGACCTACGAGCAGTACTTC
CASSSVAGTYEQYF
>TRBV19|17|.|TRBJ2-2|.
TGTGCCAGTATCGATACAGGGAGGGCCCCCACGACCGGGGAGCTGTTTTTT
CASIDTGRAPTTGELFF
>TRBV25-1|14|.|TRBJ2-7|.
TGTGCCAGCACCTCAGGCGGATATTCCTACGAGCAGTACTTC
CASTSGGYSYEQYF
>TRBV9|14|.|TRBJ1-1|.
TGTGCCAGCAGCGTGACTTCAGAGAACACTGAAGCTTTCTTT
CASSVTSENTEAFF
>TRBV6-4|17|.|TRBJ2-5|TRBD2
TGTGCCAGCAGTGACTTCCGGGGAGGGCGGGGAGAAGAGACCCAGTACTTC
CASSDFRGGRGEETQYF
>TRBV30|14|few|TRBJ1-1|.
TGTGCCTGGATTACCCCAGTGAAGGACACTGAAGCTTTCTTT
CAWITPVKDTEAFF
>TRBV15|19|.|TRBJ2-7|TRBD2
TGTGCCACCAGCAGAGGACTAGCGGGAGGACATAGGACATTCTACGAGCAGTACTTC
CATSRGLAGGHRTFYEQYF